Listed below are T cell receptor beta chains from one sample, sequenced in a study of blood T cells in healthy people across ages. In TCRdb, the 5' RACE reads were re-called with MiXCR into one record per CDR3 protein. The sample shows around 1,700,000 distinct CDR3 sequences, 28% of them seen only once. The specimen was blood. These receptors came from a woman in her twenties or thirties in good health. Both conserved end residues are part of each CDR3. The order of the fields is V gene, J gene, D gene, clone size, CDR3 protein, CDR3 DNA. The D gene is left open where the match is weak. Clone size is shown for a subset of rows, as once, few, many or a class of expanded clone.

V: TRBV27; J: TRBJ2-1; D: -; size: -; CDR3: CASSSEGHWVGNEQFF; DNA: TGTGCCAGCAGTTCCGAGGGGCACTGGGTGGGGAATGAGCAGTTCTTC
V: TRBV9; J: TRBJ1-2; D: TRBD1; size: -; CDR3: CASSAKGQGGRWNRGYTF; DNA: TGTGCCAGCAGCGCCAAGGGACAGGGTGGCCGGTGGAATCGGGGCTACACCTTC
V: TRBV6-6; J: TRBJ1-2; D: TRBD1; size: -; CDR3: CASSLDRGQGYSYTF; DNA: TGTGCCAGCAGTCTTGACAGGGGGCAAGGGTATAGCTACACCTTC
V: TRBV20-1; J: TRBJ1-6; D: -; size: few; CDR3: CSASLQEFEPLHF; DNA: TGCAGTGCTAGTTTACAGGAGTTTGAACCCCTCCACTTT
V: TRBV6-5; J: TRBJ2-5; D: -; size: few; CDR3: CASWEQGGEETQYF; DNA: TGTGCCAGCTGGGAGCAGGGCGGGGAAGAGACCCAGTACTTC
V: TRBV29-1; J: TRBJ2-7; D: -; size: -; CDR3: CSVVVPAGPGEQYF; DNA: TGCAGCGTTGTCGTCCCCGCAGGGCCGGGCGAGCAGTACTTC
V: TRBV7-2; J: TRBJ2-7; D: -; size: -; CDR3: CASSSQLVALYEQYF; DNA: TGTGCCAGCAGCTCGCAATTGGTGGCCCTCTACGAGCAGTACTTC
V: TRBV5-1; J: TRBJ2-7; D: TRBD1; size: -; CDR3: CASSGRTGGNEQYF; DNA: TGCGCCAGCAGCGGGAGGACAGGGGGAAACGAGCAGTACTTC
V: TRBV18; J: TRBJ2-7; D: -; size: -; CDR3: CASSRGKGNEQYF; DNA: TGTGCCAGCTCACGAGGGAAAGGGAACGAGCAGTACTTC
V: TRBV15; J: TRBJ2-7; D: TRBD1; size: few; CDR3: CATRDSPSYEQYF; DNA: TGTGCCACCCGGGACAGCCCATCCTACGAGCAGTACTTC
V: TRBV11-2; J: TRBJ1-2; D: -; size: few; CDR3: CASSFSLDDYGYTF; DNA: TGTGCCAGCAGCTTTTCTCTGGACGACTATGGCTACACCTTC
V: TRBV5-4; J: TRBJ2-5; D: -; size: many; CDR3: CASSSDTTMFETQYF; DNA: TGTGCCAGCAGCTCGGACACAACGATGTTCGAGACCCAGTACTTC